The present TCR beta chain was sequenced within a study of graft-versus-host responses after intestinal transplantation. The overall study: Every recipient had anti-thymocyte globulin induction and approximately three years of tacrolimus plus steroids. Study results and caveats: GvH clones occurred in recipient marrow; some first appeared in ileum or blood.

CDR3 length equals 17 residues. Unmatched junction bases numbered 8, after V lost 0 bases and J lost 5 bases. Germline CDR1 is SGHDT and CDR2 is YYEEEE. Sequencing was performed with immunoSEQ multiplex PCR; in TCRdb, only in-frame clones are kept and a portion is missing. The sample lists around 70,000 clones; around 90% were seen once. As for this clone: Its antigen is still unknown.

The chain has TRBV5-6 and TRBJ2-3; 11 bases are a match to TRBD2. The TCR comes from a human donor who received an intestinal transplant. The sample here was unstimulated CD8+ T cells sorted from spleen or lymph node cells, taken before intestinal transplant. As DNA, the CDR3 is TGTGCCAGCAGCTTGGATCTAGCGGGAGGTTCTGAAGATACGCAGTATTTT. As protein: CASSLDLAGGSEDTQYF.